The rows below give T cell receptor beta chains drawn from one sample of a study of CD8+CD57+ T cells in acquired aplastic anemia. TCRdb analysed the reads with MiXCR anew, one entry per CDR3 protein. This sample has some 220,000 distinct CDR3 sequences, with roughly 33% found just once. Sequencing used sorted CD4+, CD8+, or CD8+CD57+ T cells (not recorded which) from PBMCs. All receptors come from a human donor in good health, serving as a control. Each CDR3 is given with its conserved first and last residue. Each record gives: clone size, J gene, V gene, D gene, CDR3 DNA, CDR3 protein. The D gene is left open where the match is weak. Clone size is not always given. Where it is, it says once, few, many or a class for expanded clones.

clone size: many
J gene: TRBJ2-5
V gene: TRBV19
D gene: .
CDR3 DNA: TGTGCCAGTAGTATATGGGGGGAAGAGACCCAGTACTTC
CDR3 protein: CASSIWGEETQYF

clone size: .
J gene: TRBJ1-5
V gene: TRBV2
D gene: .
CDR3 DNA: TGTGCCAGCAGTGAAGCTGGCAGGGGAGGCGGTCAGCCCCAGCATTTT
CDR3 protein: CASSEAGRGGGQPQHF

clone size: .
J gene: TRBJ1-4
V gene: TRBV6-1
D gene: .
CDR3 DNA: TGTGCCAGCAGTGATCCAACAGGGACTAATGAAAAACTGTTTTTT
CDR3 protein: CASSDPTGTNEKLFF

clone size: .
J gene: TRBJ2-7
V gene: TRBV25-1
D gene: TRBD1
CDR3 DNA: TGTGCCAGCAGTGATACGACAGGGGGCGGCGAGCAGTACTTC
CDR3 protein: CASSDTTGGGEQYF

clone size: .
J gene: TRBJ1-1
V gene: TRBV15
D gene: .
CDR3 DNA: TGTGCCACCAGCACTTCAAGCGGGACGGCCACTGAAGCTTTCTTT
CDR3 protein: CATSTSSGTATEAFF

clone size: once
J gene: TRBJ2-7
V gene: TRBV20-1
D gene: TRBD1
CDR3 DNA: TGCAGTCCCTCGGACAGGGGATCCTACGAGCAGTACTTC
CDR3 protein: CSPSDRGSYEQYF

clone size: many
J gene: TRBJ1-5
V gene: TRBV5-4
D gene: .
CDR3 DNA: TGTGCCAGCAGCCAGGACAATCAGCCCCAGCATTTT
CDR3 protein: CASSQDNQPQHF

clone size: many
J gene: TRBJ2-7
V gene: TRBV7-2
D gene: .
CDR3 DNA: TGTGCCAGCAGCTTCATGGTGCGGGATCACTACGAGCAGTACTTC
CDR3 protein: CASSFMVRDHYEQYF

clone size: once
J gene: TRBJ1-2
V gene: TRBV10-2
D gene: .
CDR3 DNA: TGCGCCAGCAGTGAGCGGAGGGGGGACAATAACTATGGCTACACCTTC
CDR3 protein: CASSERRGDNNYGYTF

clone size: many
J gene: TRBJ2-7
V gene: TRBV7-8
D gene: TRBD2
CDR3 DNA: TGTGCCAGCAGCCAGGAGCGGGGGGCCTTCTACGAGCAGTACTTC
CDR3 protein: CASSQERGAFYEQYF

clone size: .
J gene: TRBJ2-1
V gene: TRBV7-6
D gene: .
CDR3 DNA: TGTGCCAGCAGCCCTTCTGCGTACAATGAGCAGTTCTTT
CDR3 protein: CASSPSAYNEQFF

clone size: .
J gene: TRBJ2-7
V gene: TRBV11-2
D gene: .
CDR3 DNA: TGTGCCAGCAGCACGCAGGGCAGCGAGACGAGGACCGTGTCCTACGAGCAGTACTTC
CDR3 protein: CASSTQGSETRTVSYEQYF

clone size: many
J gene: TRBJ1-1
V gene: TRBV4-1
D gene: .
CDR3 DNA: TGCGCCAGCAGCCAAGACAGCGATAACATGAACACTGAAGCTTTCTTT
CDR3 protein: CASSQDSDNMNTEAFF

clone size: many
J gene: TRBJ2-7
V gene: TRBV4-1
D gene: .
CDR3 DNA: TGCGCCAGCAGCCAACTGCCCGGGGTCTACGAGCAGTACTTC
CDR3 protein: CASSQLPGVYEQYF

clone size: many
J gene: TRBJ1-4
V gene: TRBV11-2
D gene: .
CDR3 DNA: TGTGCCAGCAGCTTCAGGTTCGCAACTAATGAAAAACTGTTTTTT
CDR3 protein: CASSFRFATNEKLFF

clone size: .
J gene: TRBJ1-5
V gene: TRBV5-6
D gene: .
CDR3 DNA: TGTGCCAGCAGCTCGTACGACAAGAATCAGCCCCAGCATTTT
CDR3 protein: CASSSYDKNQPQHF

clone size: .
J gene: TRBJ1-6
V gene: TRBV9
D gene: TRBD1
CDR3 DNA: TGTGCCAGCAGCGTAGGACAGGGGGCGGTCAATTCACCCCTCCACTTT
CDR3 protein: CASSVGQGAVNSPLHF

clone size: few
J gene: TRBJ2-1
V gene: TRBV25-1
D gene: .
CDR3 DNA: TGTGCCAGCTCACCACGTGACGGGGCAAGGTTCTTC
CDR3 protein: CASSPRDGARFF

clone size: .
J gene: TRBJ1-2
V gene: TRBV12-3/TRBV12-4
D gene: .
CDR3 DNA: TGTGCCAGCAGAGCTAACAAGTATGGCTACACCTTC
CDR3 protein: CASRANKYGYTF

clone size: .
J gene: TRBJ1-2
V gene: TRBV10-3
D gene: .
CDR3 DNA: TGTGCCATCAGTGCGCCACGGGACTATGGCTACACCTTC
CDR3 protein: CAISAPRDYGYTF

clone size: many
J gene: TRBJ2-7
V gene: TRBV6-1
D gene: .
CDR3 DNA: TGTGCCAGCAGCCGGGTGGCGGGCTACGAGCAGTACTTC
CDR3 protein: CASSRVAGYEQYF

clone size: many
J gene: TRBJ2-1
V gene: TRBV20-1
D gene: TRBD1
CDR3 DNA: TGCAGTGCTACGACAGGGGAGAGCTACAATGAGCAGTTCTTC
CDR3 protein: CSATTGESYNEQFF

clone size: .
J gene: TRBJ2-7
V gene: TRBV10-3
D gene: TRBD2
CDR3 DNA: TGTGCCATCAGTGAGTCTCGGTCCGGGGGAGGGAGAGATGAGCAGTACTTC
CDR3 protein: CAISESRSGGGRDEQYF

clone size: many
J gene: TRBJ2-1
V gene: TRBV20-1
D gene: .
CDR3 DNA: TGCAGTGCACTGCACGAAGCGTACAATGAGCAGTTCTTC
CDR3 protein: CSALHEAYNEQFF

clone size: .
J gene: TRBJ2-1
V gene: TRBV5-1
D gene: .
CDR3 DNA: TGCGCCAGCAGCTATCTAGGGAAGGGGTACGGGAATGAGCAGTTCTTC
CDR3 protein: CASSYLGKGYGNEQFF

clone size: .
J gene: TRBJ1-2
V gene: TRBV4-1
D gene: .
CDR3 DNA: TGCGCCAGCAGCCAAGATCATGGGGCTAACTATGGCTACACCTTC
CDR3 protein: CASSQDHGANYGYTF

clone size: few
J gene: TRBJ1-1
V gene: TRBV2
D gene: .
CDR3 DNA: TGTGCCAGCAGTGAGTATTCAGGCCACACTGAAGCTTTCTTT
CDR3 protein: CASSEYSGHTEAFF

clone size: many
J gene: TRBJ2-3
V gene: TRBV20-1
D gene: TRBD2
CDR3 DNA: TGCAGTGCTAGAGACCCTAGCGGGAGCGCAGATACGCAGTATTTT
CDR3 protein: CSARDPSGSADTQYF

clone size: few
J gene: TRBJ2-3
V gene: TRBV5-1
D gene: TRBD2
CDR3 DNA: TGCGCCAGCAGCCTAAATAGCGGGGGGGCCGATACGCAGTATTTT
CDR3 protein: CASSLNSGGADTQYF

clone size: .
J gene: TRBJ2-5
V gene: TRBV6-1
D gene: .
CDR3 DNA: TGTGCCAGCTGGCGGGGCGCGTTGGGTACAAGAGGGACCCAGTACTTC
CDR3 protein: CASWRGALGTRGTQYF

clone size: many
J gene: TRBJ2-5
V gene: TRBV29-1
D gene: .
CDR3 DNA: TGCAGCGTTGAACAAGAGACCCAGTACTTC
CDR3 protein: CSVEQETQYF

clone size: .
J gene: TRBJ1-1
V gene: TRBV18
D gene: .
CDR3 DNA: TGTGCCAGCTCACGACCGGACGGGAACACTGAAGCTTTCTTT
CDR3 protein: CASSRPDGNTEAFF

clone size: many
J gene: TRBJ1-1
V gene: TRBV24-1
D gene: .
CDR3 DNA: TGTGCCACCAGTGATTTTCTGAACACTGAAGCTTTCTTT
CDR3 protein: CATSDFLNTEAFF

clone size: once
J gene: TRBJ2-7
V gene: TRBV29-1
D gene: .
CDR3 DNA: TGCAGCGTTGAGTCCCAGGGCTACGAGCAGTACTTC
CDR3 protein: CSVESQGYEQYF

clone size: many
J gene: TRBJ1-6
V gene: TRBV20-1
D gene: .
CDR3 DNA: TGCAGTGCTAGAGTTGCGGGGAGTTCACCCCTCCACTTT
CDR3 protein: CSARVAGSSPLHF

clone size: .
J gene: TRBJ2-1
V gene: TRBV29-1
D gene: TRBD2
CDR3 DNA: TGCAGCGTTCTGGGACTAGCGGGAAGTAGGTTCTTC
CDR3 protein: CSVLGLAGSRFF

clone size: many
J gene: TRBJ2-1
V gene: TRBV2
D gene: .
CDR3 DNA: TGTGCCAGCAGTCCTAGGGGAGCGGATGCCTACAATGAGCAGTTCTTC
CDR3 protein: CASSPRGADAYNEQFF

clone size: .
J gene: TRBJ2-3
V gene: TRBV10-2
D gene: .
CDR3 DNA: TGTGCCAGCAGCCAGACGGGCCCAGTAGGCGATACGCAGTATTTT
CDR3 protein: CASSQTGPVGDTQYF

clone size: many
J gene: TRBJ1-2
V gene: TRBV3-1
D gene: .
CDR3 DNA: TGTGCCAGCAGCCACTATGGACAGCCTAACTATGGCTACACCTTC
CDR3 protein: CASSHYGQPNYGYTF

clone size: .
J gene: TRBJ1-1
V gene: TRBV25-1
D gene: .
CDR3 DNA: TGCGCCAGCAGCTTATTGAGGGCAGGGAACACTGAAGCTTTCTTT
CDR3 protein: CASSLLRAGNTEAFF

clone size: .
J gene: TRBJ2-3
V gene: TRBV20-1
D gene: .
CDR3 DNA: TGCAGTGCTAGTCCAGGGCGGGCAGATACGCAGTATTTT
CDR3 protein: CSASPGRADTQYF

clone size: many
J gene: TRBJ2-3
V gene: TRBV24-1
D gene: .
CDR3 DNA: TGTGCCACCAGTGAGGATTTAACAGATACGCAGTATTTT
CDR3 protein: CATSEDLTDTQYF

clone size: .
J gene: TRBJ2-7
V gene: TRBV20-1
D gene: .
CDR3 DNA: TGCAGTGCTAGCGGTCTAGCGGGACAGGATTCCCACGAGCAGTACTTC
CDR3 protein: CSASGLAGQDSHEQYF

clone size: many
J gene: TRBJ2-1
V gene: TRBV24-1
D gene: .
CDR3 DNA: TGTGCCACCAGTGGTGAAAACTCCTACAATGAGCAGTTCTTC
CDR3 protein: CATSGENSYNEQFF

clone size: .
J gene: TRBJ2-1
V gene: TRBV18
D gene: .
CDR3 DNA: TGTGCCAGCTCACCCTCCGGGGGCCGAGGAGAGTTCTTC
CDR3 protein: CASSPSGGRGEFF

clone size: .
J gene: TRBJ2-2
V gene: TRBV6-6
D gene: TRBD1
CDR3 DNA: TGTGCCAGCCAACGACAGGGTACGAACACCGGGGAGCTGTTTTTT
CDR3 protein: CASQRQGTNTGELFF

clone size: few
J gene: TRBJ2-3
V gene: TRBV27
D gene: .
CDR3 DNA: TGTGCCAGCAGTTTAAACAGGGTATCGGATACGCAGTATTTT
CDR3 protein: CASSLNRVSDTQYF

clone size: many
J gene: TRBJ1-2
V gene: TRBV5-1
D gene: .
CDR3 DNA: TGCGCCAGCAGCCGTGATAAAACAGGGATTAACTATGGCTACACCTTC
CDR3 protein: CASSRDKTGINYGYTF

clone size: .
J gene: TRBJ1-1
V gene: TRBV7-9
D gene: .
CDR3 DNA: TGTGCCAGCAGCTTAAGTGCAAATGAAGCTTTCTTT
CDR3 protein: CASSLSANEAFF

clone size: many
J gene: TRBJ2-7
V gene: TRBV11-2
D gene: .
CDR3 DNA: TGTGCCAGCAGCTTAGATCTTTCGGACGGCTACGAGCAGTACTTC
CDR3 protein: CASSLDLSDGYEQYF

clone size: few
J gene: TRBJ1-1
V gene: TRBV2
D gene: .
CDR3 DNA: TGTGCCAGCAGCCCCCGAGTGGGCTTGAACACTGAAGCTTTCTTT
CDR3 protein: CASSPRVGLNTEAFF

clone size: few
J gene: TRBJ2-5
V gene: TRBV5-4
D gene: .
CDR3 DNA: TGTGCCAGCAGCATTGGACACATCCAAGAGACCCAGTACTTC
CDR3 protein: CASSIGHIQETQYF

clone size: many
J gene: TRBJ2-5
V gene: TRBV5-1
D gene: TRBD2
CDR3 DNA: TGCGCCAGCAGCTTGGGGGCCAAAGCGGGGGAAGAGACCCAGTACTTC
CDR3 protein: CASSLGAKAGEETQYF

clone size: .
J gene: TRBJ1-4
V gene: TRBV2
D gene: TRBD1
CDR3 DNA: TGTGCCAGCAGTGAGACAGGGTTGTGGGAAAAACTGTTTTTT
CDR3 protein: CASSETGLWEKLFF

clone size: .
J gene: TRBJ1-4
V gene: TRBV10-3
D gene: .
CDR3 DNA: TGTGCCATCAGTGAACGAGGGTTACGGGAAAAACTGTTTTTT
CDR3 protein: CAISERGLREKLFF

clone size: .
J gene: TRBJ1-1
V gene: TRBV6-1
D gene: .
CDR3 DNA: TGTGCCAGCAGTACTCTCGAGAACACTAAAGCTTTCTTT
CDR3 protein: CASSTLENTKAFF

clone size: .
J gene: TRBJ2-2
V gene: TRBV10-3
D gene: .
CDR3 DNA: TGTGCCATCAGTCCCGAGGTGGACACCGGGGGGCTGTTTTTT
CDR3 protein: CAISPEVDTGGLFF

clone size: many
J gene: TRBJ1-5
V gene: TRBV2
D gene: .
CDR3 DNA: TGTGCCAGCAAGGAGGAGGGGAATCAGCCCCAGCATTTT
CDR3 protein: CASKEEGNQPQHF

clone size: many
J gene: TRBJ2-5
V gene: TRBV7-2
D gene: TRBD1
CDR3 DNA: TGTGCCAGCAGCTTTTCAGGGGGAAACCAAGAGACCCAGTACTTC
CDR3 protein: CASSFSGGNQETQYF

clone size: few
J gene: TRBJ2-7
V gene: TRBV9
D gene: TRBD1
CDR3 DNA: TGTGCCAGCAGCGGGGGACAGGGCATCTACGAGCAGTACTTC
CDR3 protein: CASSGGQGIYEQYF